These 25 T cell receptor beta chains came from one sample sequenced in a study of blood T cell repertoires in COVID-19. Clones were sequenced by immunoSEQ multiplex PCR, and TCRdb holds only the in-frame ones, with some missing. Of a few hundred thousand clones in the sample, around 84% were seen once. The material sequenced was peripheral blood. The receptors come from a man aged 50-60 years with acute or convalescent COVID-19.

This chain uses TRBV12-3 or TRBV12-4 with TRBJ1-4; 7 bases align to TRBD1. J gave up 7 bases and V 3 bases, and 2 bases lay outside the gene matches. The CDR3 is 13 amino acids. The CDR3 sequence: CASSFRDSEKLFF. The CDR3 coding sequence is TGTGCCAGCAGTTTTCGGGACAGTGAAAAACTGTTTTTT.

CDR3 amino acids: CSVQGVDQPQHF. The CDR3 DNA reads TGCAGCGTTCAGGGGGTAGATCAGCCCCAGCATTTT. V and J are TRBV29-1 and TRBJ1-5, with 7 positions matching TRBD1. This CDR3 has 12 amino acids. Germline CDR1 reads SQVTM; CDR2 reads ANQGSEA. V shed 5 bases and J 5 bases; nucleotides not matched to a gene: 3. Full variable domain (outside the CDR3, taken from reference TRBV29-1 and TRBJ1-5): SAVISQKPSRDICQRGTSLTIQCQVDSQVTMMFWYRQQPGQSLTLIATANQGSEATYESGFVIDKFPISRPNLTFSTLTVSNMSPEDSSIYLCSVQGVDQPQHFGDGTRLSIL.

This rearrangement joins TRBV11-2 to TRBJ1-6, with D tentatively TRBD1 (5 bases). CDR3 size: 13 residues. Trimming took off 5 bases at V and 12 bases at J, with 14 bases between the two ends. Germline CDR1 reads SGHAT; CDR2 reads FQNNGV. In nucleotides, the CDR3 is TGTGCCAGCAGCCCCGGAAGGGGCCTACCCCTCCACTTT. It encodes CASSPGRGLPLHF.

The V and J genes are TRBV11-2 and TRBJ1-1; D gene unclear. V shed 4 bases and J shed 0 bases, with 12 bases lying between them. The CDR3 covers 15 residues. The V gene's germline CDR1 is SGHAT and CDR2 FQNNGV. The CDR3 loop is CASSSAGSLNTEAFF. As DNA, the CDR3 is TGTGCCAGCAGCTCGGCCGGGTCTCTGAACACTGAAGCTTTCTTT.

The V gene is TRBV4-1, the J gene TRBJ1-1, with D perhaps matching TRBD1 (6 bases). This CDR3 region has 16 residues. The germline V gene has CDR1 MGHRA and CDR2 YSYEKL. Trimming took 1 base from V and 2 from J, leaving 14 bases between them. The chain's CDR3 is CASSQALEGGNTEAFF. For the CDR3, the DNA is TGCGCCAGCAGCCAAGCCCTGGAAGGGGGTAACACTGAAGCTTTCTTT.

This chain connects TRBV3-1 (or the pseudogene TRBV3-2) to TRBJ2-1, with D perhaps matching TRBD1 (7 bases). Germline V CDR1 and CDR2: LGHDT, YNNKEL (reference sequence). The CDR3 extends over 17 amino acids. Trimming pared 4 bases from V and 8 bases from J, leaving 24 bases between. CDR3 sequence reads: CASSRSIAGQTLDEQFF. In DNA, the CDR3 is TGTGCCAGCAGCCGATCGATTGCGGGACAGACTTTGGATGAGCAGTTCTTC.

The chain uses TRBV12-3 or TRBV12-4 and TRBJ2-7; D may be TRBD1 (6 bases). The CDR3 is 12 amino acids. Trimming removed 6 bases at V and 10 bases at J, with 16 bases between. In nucleotides, the CDR3 is TGTGCCAGCAGCAATCCGGTTGGGGGCCAGTACTTC. It yields the protein CASSNPVGGQYF.

The J gene is TRBJ2-5, the V gene TRBV5-6; 15 bases align to TRBD2. CDR1 is SGHDT and CDR2 is YYEEEE in the germline V gene. The V gene end was trimmed by 4 bases and the J gene end by 2 bases; junction bases not matched to a gene: 9. The CDR3 runs 18 residues. The CDR3, as DNA: TGTGCCAGCAGCCTCGGACTAGCGGGGGGGCGTCGGCAAGAGACCCAGTACTTC. This gives the protein CASSLGLAGGRRQETQYF.

The chain carries TRBV3-1 (or the pseudogene TRBV3-2) and TRBJ2-1, with D perhaps matching TRBD2 (7 bases). CDR3 length: 12 residues. V gave up 8 bases and J gave up 8 bases, with 13 bases separating them. CDR1 and CDR2 from the germline V gene are LGHDT and YNNKEL (reference sequence). The CDR3 DNA is TGTGCCAGCGGGAGGGGGTTCGATGAGCAGTTCTTC. This translates into CASGRGFDEQFF.

The V gene is TRBV6-5, the J gene TRBJ2-7; the match to TRBD1 covers 10 bases. The CDR3 runs to 15 residues. CDR1 is MNHEY, CDR2 SVGAGI, per germline. Germline trimming cut 5 bases from V and 0 bases from J; bases unmatched to any gene: 4. The chain's CDR3 is CASSPRTGGSYEQYF. Here the CDR3 DNA reads TGTGCCAGCAGTCCGCGGACAGGGGGCTCCTACGAGCAGTACTTC.

The chain is built from TRBV20-1 and TRBJ1-4, with D unclear. V was pared by 3 bases and J by 7 bases, with 3 bases between. Germline CDR1 DFQATT, CDR2 SNEGSKA (reference sequence). The CDR3 is 10 amino acids. The CDR3 bases are TGCAGTGCTAGTCGTGAAAAACTGTTTTTT. Protein sequence: CSASREKLFF.

The chain recombines TRBV27 with TRBJ1-2, with 8 bases aligning to TRBD1. In germline, CDR1 is MNHEY, CDR2 SMNVEV (reference sequence). The CDR3 loop spans 15 amino acids. The J segment lost 7 bases and the V segment lost 5 bases, leaving 12 bases of the junction unmatched. CDR3 loop: CASSAYSDRVVGYTF. The CDR3 region has the DNA TGTGCCAGCAGTGCCTACTCGGACAGGGTCGTTGGCTACACCTTC.

The gene calls are TRBV6-5 and TRBJ1-3; no definite D call. The V end was cut by 8 bases, the J end by 0 bases, with 5 bases between. CDR1 is MNHEY, CDR2 SVGAGI, per germline. The CDR3 totals 12 residues. The DNA of the CDR3 is TGTGCCAGCCGAGGCTCTGGAAACACCATATATTTT. Translated, it gives CASRGSGNTIYF.

The chain joins TRBV6-5 to TRBJ1-5; 7 bases are shared with TRBD1. Germline V gene lookup returns CDR1 MNHEY and CDR2 SVGAGI. The CDR3 sequence is 14 residues long. The trim removed 5 bases at V and 6 bases at J, leaving 7 bases unmatched. The CDR3 DNA sequence: TGTGCCAGCAGTACAGGGGAGGATTTTCAGCCCCAGCATTTT. Its protein is CASSTGEDFQPQHF.

This chain uses TRBV27 with TRBJ1-2; TRBD1 aligns across 10 bases. The germline V gene encodes CDR1 MNHEY and CDR2 SMNVEV (reference sequence). The V segment lost 6 bases and the J segment 5 bases; nucleotides outside the gene matches: 6. CDR3 size: 14 residues. The CDR3, as DNA: TGTGCCAGCAGCCGGGACAGGGGTGTTTATGGCTACACCTTC. Translation gives CASSRDRGVYGYTF.

The chain is built from TRBV5-1 and TRBJ2-3; 11 nucleotides line up with TRBD2. This CDR3 spans 18 amino acids. V shed 3 bases and J 0 bases; nucleotides not matched to a gene: 9. The germline CDR1 and CDR2 sequences are SGHRS and YFSETQ. The CDR3 loop is CASSSSGLAVSSTDTQYF. For the CDR3, the DNA is TGCGCCAGCAGCTCATCGGGACTAGCGGTATCTAGCACAGATACGCAGTATTTT.

This clone was counted between two and nine times. For the CDR3, the DNA is TGCGCCAGCACCAAACGGGGACGGACAGGGGGTACCCTGTTGGACGAGCAGTACTTC. Translating it yields CASTKRGRTGGTLLDEQYF. The chain recombines TRBV5-1 with TRBJ2-7, with TRBD1 matching over 10 bases. V dropped 6 bases and J dropped 5; count of bases not matched to a gene: 23. The CDR3 loop spans 19 amino acids. The germline V gene encodes CDR1 SGHRS and CDR2 YFSETQ.

The chain carries TRBV19 and TRBJ2-7; 9 bases map to TRBD1. CDR3 length: 14 residues. Germline CDR1 LNHDA, CDR2 SQIVND (reference sequence). Unmatched junction bases numbered 7, after V lost 9 bases and J lost 1 base. In nucleotides, the CDR3 is TGTGCCAGCCGGCGGGACAGGGCGTCCTACGAGCAGTACTTC. As protein: CASRRDRASYEQYF.

The rearrangement links TRBV19 to TRBJ2-2; D might be TRBD2 (6 bases). The CDR3 runs to 16 residues. CDR1 is LNHDA, CDR2 SQIVND, per germline (reference sequence). V shed 8 bases and J shed 4 bases, with 20 bases lying between them. The DNA for the CDR3 is TGTGCCAGTTCCAGGGCGGGGAAATCAAGCACCGGGGAGCTGTTTTTT. Amino acid sequence: CASSRAGKSSTGELFF.

A few counts support this clone. The genes are TRBV19 and TRBJ2-1; possibly TRBD2 for D (5 bases). CDR3 length equals 16 residues. Deletions cut 7 bases from V and 0 bases from J, with 16 bases between. Germline V CDR1 and CDR2: LNHDA, SQIVND (reference sequence). The CDR3 DNA reads TGTGCCAGTATCTCGAGCGGTTACAGCTCCTACAATGAGCAGTTCTTC. It yields the protein CASISSGYSSYNEQFF. Looking up the rest from reference TRBV19 and TRBJ2-1 gives the full variable domain: DGGITQSPKYLFRKEGQNVTLSCEQNLNHDAMYWYRQDPGQGLRLIYYSQIVNDFQKGDIAEGYSVSREKKESFPLTVTSAQKNPTAFYLCASISSGYSSYNEQFFGPGTRLTVL.

The V call is TRBV29-1, the J call TRBJ2-6, with 9 bases identical to TRBD1. Germline CDR1 and CDR2: SQVTM and ANQGSEA. The CDR3 is 17 residues long. Losses at the gene ends were 3 bases for V and 2 bases for J; bases not matched to a gene: 8. The CDR3 DNA reads as TGCAGCGTTGATGTCCCGGGACAGGGTCCTGGGGCCAACGTCCTGACTTTC. Translation gives CSVDVPGQGPGANVLTF.

The V and J genes are TRBV3-1 (or the pseudogene TRBV3-2) and TRBJ1-1; 7 nucleotides line up with TRBD1. Germline CDR1 LGHDT, CDR2 YNNKEL (reference sequence). The CDR3 is made up of 14 amino acids. With V trimmed by 4 bases and J by 1 base, 3 bases remained unmatched. The CDR3 protein is CASSPQGGNTEAFF. The CDR3 bases are TGTGCCAGCAGCCCGCAGGGGGGGAACACTGAAGCTTTCTTT.

The chain recombines TRBV27 with TRBJ2-1; 10 bases match TRBD1. V trimming: 8 bases; J trimming: 2 bases; junction bases outside the gene matches: 12. Germline CDR1 MNHEY, CDR2 SMNVEV (reference sequence). The CDR3 consists of 17 residues. The CDR3 DNA sequence: TGTGCCAGCTGCCGGGGCGGGACAGGGGTCCCCTACAATGAGCAGTTCTTC. Protein sequence: CASCRGGTGVPYNEQFF.

The rearrangement links TRBV5-1 to TRBJ2-5; 11 nucleotides match TRBD1. Germline-derived CDR1 and CDR2 are SGHRS and YFSETQ. The length of the CDR3 is 17 residues. The ends lost 6 bases at V and 5 bases at J; junction bases unmatched: 15. Here the CDR3 reads CASTSSRDRGTVETQYF. The CDR3 nucleotides are TGCGCCAGCACTTCTTCTCGGGACAGGGGGACTGTCGAGACCCAGTACTTC. The full variable domain, with the rest looked up from reference TRBV5-1 and TRBJ2-5, is KAGVTQTPRYLIKTRGQQVTLSCSPISGHRSVSWYQQTPGQGLQFLFEYFSETQRNKGNFPGRFSGRQFSNSRSEMNVSTLELGDSALYLCASTSSRDRGTVETQYFGPGTRLLVL.

This chain connects TRBV18 to TRBJ2-5; D possibly corresponds to TRBD2 (5 bases). V lost 3 bases, J lost 4 bases, and 9 bases lay in between. Germline CDR1 KGHSH, CDR2 LQKENI. The CDR3 runs 13 residues. The CDR3 loop reads CASSPPSRETQYF. The CDR3 coding sequence is TGTGCCAGCTCACCCCCTAGCCGAGAGACCCAGTACTTC.